The entry below gives a single T cell receptor beta chain sequence along with its context. Its antigen remains undetermined. No base-level quality is on record; no much larger clone is a single base apart. This sample was included in a study of cytomegalovirus exposure and HLA in healthy donors (dated by TCRdb to 2016 to 2017). At the level of the whole study: According to an earlier analysis of 587 of the donors, about 179 million T cells yielded roughly 100 million unique TCR beta sequences and more than 250 Gb of sequence data. To study patterns of TCR occurrence, a later analysis re-analyzed previously published TCR beta repertoires from around 670 donors and added high-resolution HLA genotyping. Every repertoire in the discovery cohort had been generated on one and the same sequencing platform. The T cell repertoires of some 670 subjects were profiled by immunosequencing and related to cytomegalovirus serostatus. The aim of the study was to test whether cataloging public T cell receptors could identify signatures of past pathogen exposure. The genetic ancestry cluster associated with self-reported Caucasian donors included about 81% of the 300 to 450 genotyped donors. Besides the first cohort of approximately 710 subjects, a separate validation cohort made up of over a hundred different subjects was used. Typing coverage varied by locus: about 629-630 donors for A, B, C, DRB1 and DQB1; around 560 for DQA1; approximately 570 for DPA1; fewer than 480 for DPB1. Donor age, sex, ethnicity and CMV serostatus were compiled alongside the repertoire data. A later genetic analysis took genome-wide SNP genotypes for 398 of the 666 donors and used that subset as a discovery cohort. Both class I and class II loci were covered by HLA typing, at four-digit resolution. In an earlier analysis of over 550 of the donors, high-throughput TCR beta sequencing was used to judge whether each TCR beta V gene segment behaved as functional or pseudogenic. An early release that covered about 600 HLA-typed donors contained approximately 300 gigabases of sequencing data and 70 million to 100 million unique TCR sequences. Because of strong linkage in the cohort, 5 or 6 DR-DQ haplotypes were treated as single units for association and clustering. Among some 400 genotyped donors of the cohort, an average of roughly 230,000 unique TCR beta nucleotide sequences was sequenced per donor, of which 15% to 20% were non-productive. To predict cytomegalovirus infection status, the study brought together high-throughput TCR immunosequencing, statistical association of individual TCRs with disease status, and machine learning. Rather than using new phenotypic data, the later analysis identified candidate immune exposures from TCR beta sequences and from how often those sequences occurred across donors.

On the study overall, not on this receptor specifically: This cohort had only TCR beta chains sequenced, and the lack of alpha or paired-chain data limited which features could be detected. A further reported finding was that TCR beta sequences accurately predicted the HLA-A and HLA-B alleles for most subjects in the first cohort. In the study, 150 to 200 TCR beta chains were listed as associated with cytomegalovirus. The 87-base-pair reads could not distinguish some IMGT-functional V segments, including TRBV6-2 and TRBV6-3, so those segments were excluded. V-gene and J-gene trimming of TCR beta chains was associated with a missense DCLRE1C variant in a later genetic analysis, and the association was replicated in an independent cohort. Broadly in line with IMGT annotations, most TCR beta V segments showed up in productive rearrangements about 87% or about 30% of the time in an earlier analysis of a few hundred of the donors. CMV serostatus was the only immune exposure information available for the cohort. Correlated functional status among segregating V segments might be attributable to linkage disequilibrium, but an unknown experimental factor could not be ruled out. The earlier analysis of approximately 590 of the donors excluded approximately 17 rarely observed V segments, including chromosome 9 orphons, because counts were too low. According to a later analysis, TCR association rates differed among HLA loci, with DRB1 alleles showing the most associated TCRs and HLA-C alleles showing the fewest. Most TCR sequences were seen in very few donors, while some public TCRs were found in many individuals. When HLA alleles, especially DR and DQ, strongly co-occurred, TCR associations were difficult to assign to individual alleles. At a false discovery rate of 0.05, a later analysis linked 15,000 to 20,000 TCR beta sequences to specific HLA alleles. According to a later genetic analysis, donors in an Asian-associated ancestry cluster had fewer N-insertions in productive TCRs than the roughly 660-donor mean. A later analysis found that most CMV-associated TCR beta chains appeared HLA-restricted, with HLA associations seemingly driven largely by CMV exposure. A later analysis reported that several top co-occurrence clusters appeared linked to parvovirus B19, influenza, CMV and Epstein-Barr virus. Compared with equally common non-associated chains, HLA-associated TCR beta chains in a later analysis were more clonally expanded and had lower generation probabilities. The classifier was reported to diagnose cytomegalovirus status with high specificity and sensitivity in both the original cohort and the validation cohort. The authors suggested that the approach could potentially be extended to other disease states and immunological phenotypes. Because some donors lacked HLA typing at each locus, the association tests relied only on the typed subset. Roughly uniform sequencing depth across donors was assumed in presence/absence analyses, although this assumption may not hold. A group of highly shared sequence variants was considered likely to be a technical artifact of the sequencing pipeline. In vitro tests confirmed that a few of the cytomegalovirus-associated TCR beta chains recognize cytomegalovirus antigens.

The CDR3 contains 14 residues, cysteine and phenylalanine counted. Only CDR3 DNA remains: 42 bases, in frame from the first base. CDR1 and CDR2 are drawn from the germline V gene: SGHVS, FNYEAQ. V is pruned by 1 base and J by 5 bases, leaving 0 bases of the junction without a gene match. The cohort comprised some 730 healthy bone marrow donors. At the time of sampling, every cohort member was nominally healthy, though immune exposures that went unrecorded were likely present. The donor was CMV seropositive and was included in the group of approximately 310 seropositive cohort members. A peripheral blood sample was provided by each donor, and peripheral blood mononuclear cells were used for TCR beta sequencing. Genomic DNA extraction from the blood cell samples was performed with the Qiagen DNeasy Blood Extraction Kit. The protocol used for the library was the immunoSEQ multiplex PCR assay. A mixture of 60 forward primers for TCR Vbeta segments and 13 reverse primers for TCR Jbeta segments was used in the multiplex PCR. The CDR3 region of rearranged TCR beta genes was amplified from genomic DNA by a multiplex PCR assay. Amplified TCR beta libraries were sequenced as 87-base-pair reads on the Illumina HiSeq System. In the original analysis: Across the 500 to 750 repertoires, a later analysis counted approximately 83 million unique TCR beta chains, 9.5 million to 12 million of which were shared by at least two donors. To remove PCR and sequencing errors, raw reads were error-corrected and collapsed into unique sequences using a nearest-neighbor algorithm that merged closely related sequences. V, D and J gene segments were assigned by aligning CDR3 sequences to IMGT reference sequences. Each retained sequence needed at least a six-nucleotide match to both a V gene segment and a J gene segment. A rearrangement counted as productive if the CDR3 had no stop codons and remained in frame with V and J, and every other rearrangement counted as non-productive. CDR3 was defined by IMGT convention, running from the second conserved V-encoded cysteine to the conserved J-encoded phenylalanine. The earlier analysis of approximately 590 of the donors excluded any sequence lacking an unambiguous match to a single V gene segment. An earlier analysis of 500 to 600 of the donors classified V segments as functional when productive rearrangements were above 56.7% and as segregating when the standard deviation between donors was above 5%. A statistical classification framework was developed to diagnose cytomegalovirus status using the catalog of TCR beta chain sequences. V and J gene assignment, in a later analysis, came from comparing TCR nucleotide sequences with IMGT/GENE-DB human TR gene sequences. In a later analysis, CDR3 sequences and most-parsimonious VDJ recombination scenarios were assigned using the TCRdist pipeline. In a later analysis, each TCR beta chain was defined by its CDR3 amino acid sequence together with its V-gene family, and reads without a unique V-gene family were excluded. In a later analysis, around 650 highly shared, low-generation-probability nucleotide sequences were removed to address suspected cross-contamination and a sequencing artifact. In a later analysis, a clonal expansion index for each public chain was calculated from normalized within-repertoire ranks of inferred template counts. Generation probabilities in a later analysis came from a VDJ recombination model fitted to out-of-frame rearrangements, and those results were checked against IGoR. Hypergeometric tests were used in a later analysis to score TCR-TCR, TCR-HLA and TCR-CMV co-occurrence, with a repertoire-size bias correction applied to the TCR pairs. To estimate false discovery rates, a later analysis permuted the HLA or CMV assignments 20 times. In a later analysis, co-occurring TCRs were grouped using DBSCAN, with TCRdist sequence similarity added in when clustering inside HLA-allele-positive subsets. Repertoires with fewer than 30,000 or more than 120,000 public chains were left out of co-occurrence clustering, as were five repertoires with anomalous nucleotide sharing. This is the immuneACCESS table as TCRdb keeps it, with only in-frame sequences that have V and J called. A part of the clones is gone; compared with another copy, unresolved V genes explain less than half, and the rest is unexplained. That table is the source of V, J and clone size, and D and trimming were worked out from the DNA. The sample data list about 83,000 clones, and 60% to 85% of these were observed just once. The ten largest clones take up over 4.5% of the sample.

Recombination linked TRBV7-6 to TRBJ1-5; 9 bases in the junction line up with TRBD1. This receptor was obtained from a man aged 18 to 30 in good health and CMV-seropositive. The sample was PBMCs. The CDR3 protein is CASSLGDRDQPQHF. The sequence in DNA is TGTGCCAGCAGCTTAGGGGACAGGGATCAGCCCCAGCATTTT.